This TCR beta chain is from a study of OX40 agonist ivuxolimab in advanced cancers. Concerning the study at large: The costimulatory receptor OX40 (CD134) was targeted by ivuxolimab, a fully human IgG2 agonistic monoclonal antibody. Intravenous ivuxolimab was administered to patients every 2 weeks at six dose levels: 0.01, 0.1, 0.3, 1.5, 3 and 10 mg/kg. Of the 50 to 55 patients in dose escalation, some 19 had hepatocellular carcinoma, roughly 15 had melanoma, 9 had renal cell carcinoma and 9 had head and neck cancer. The dose-escalation cohort was about 87% male with a mean age of approximately 59 years, ranging from roughly 23 to 79. Patients were allowed to have had prior anti-PD-1, anti-PD-L1 or anti-CTLA-4 therapy, and around 40% of the dose-escalation patients had previously received checkpoint inhibitors. Partial responses occurred in three dose-escalation patients: two with cutaneous melanoma and one with hepatocellular carcinoma. The point of sequencing TCRbeta in the periphery was to test whether ivuxolimab changed TCR sequence diversity and drove clonal T-cell expansion. The paper reports the monotherapy dose-escalation portion (N of about 51 patients) of the phase I ivuxolimab trial.

Comments on this clone: Its recognized antigen is unknown. Base qualities are not recorded, but no much larger clone differs from it by a single base.

The trial excluded patients who had a history of autoimmune disease or who were on systemic immunosuppression. Peripheral blood for TCR sequencing was collected from all dose cohorts at baseline, on cycle 4 day 1, and on cycle 7 day 1. Samples were obtained from an open-label, multicenter, first-in-human phase I dose-escalation trial of ivuxolimab. The trial enrolled adults with locally advanced or metastatic head and neck squamous cell, hepatocellular, melanoma or renal cell carcinoma. Before TCR sequencing, CD4+ and CD8+ T cells were separately sorted from peripheral blood. Results and caveats for the whole study, not just this receptor: After ivuxolimab, CD8+ T cells had more expanded clones than CD4+ T cells on average. In partial responders in the 0.1-3.0 mg/kg groups, normalized peripheral clonal expansion was found to be among the lowest, especially among CD8+ T cells. At doses of 0.1 to 3.0 mg/kg, clonal expansion of both CD4+ and CD8+ T cells in blood was seen between baseline and week 6. Antigen specificity was not determined for the clonally expanded peripheral T cells. Low levels of normalized T-cell clonal expansion were also seen in some patients who did not respond.

Genomic DNA was isolated from the sorted cells so that the TCRbeta CDR3 region could be sequenced. TCRbeta CDR3 regions were sequenced using the immunoSEQ Assay. Entries here come from immuneACCESS through TCRdb and include only in-frame sequences with V and J called. Some clones fail to appear in such tables; in the studies checked, an unresolved V gene covers under half of the shortfall, and the cause of the remainder is unknown. The sample table lists 15,000 to 20,000 clones, 80% to 90% of them with a count of one. The ten largest make up 10% to 15% of the sample. The material was CD4+ or CD8+ T cells sorted from blood, obtained in a trial of the OX40 agonist ivuxolimab. This TCR derives from an adult with an advanced solid tumor such as melanoma, head and neck, liver or kidney cancer.

The base sequence is TGTGCCTGGAGTGATCTTACAGATACGCAGTATTTT. Its protein reads: CAWSDLTDTQYF. Recombination connected TRBV30 to TRBJ2-3; the D gene cannot be resolved reliably. In the germline V gene (reference sequence), CDR1 corresponds to GTSNPN and CDR2 to SVGIG. Cut back by 1 base and 3 bases, the V and J ends lie 5 bases apart. Including cysteine and phenylalanine, the CDR3 has 12 amino acids. The DNA shown is the 36-base CDR3, in frame from base 1.